This record concerns one TCR beta chain sequence. Its antigen remains unidentified. This entry is derived from a study of T-cell memory formation after mild COVID-19. The study's findings and limits: Proof of SARS-CoV-2 specificity was absent for the second-wave clones that crested on day 37.

TCRdb re-called the 5' RACE reads with MiXCR, one entry per CDR3 protein. The repertoire holds 45,000 to 55,000 distinct CDR3 sequences, with around 9.7% as singletons. The CDR3 loop spans 16 amino acids. Trimming took 7 bases from V and 3 from J; bases not matched to a gene: 13. Germline assignment: CDR1 DFQATT and CDR2 SNEGSKA (reference sequence). The chain has TRBV20-1 and TRBJ2-1; 9 nucleotides line up with TRBD2. Material for sequencing was PBMCs or a T cell subset sorted from them (not recorded which). This receptor was identified in an adult woman who had mild COVID-19 (a few samples of this study predate the infection). Cell type and time point are not known. CDR3 sequence reads: CSVGRGVAGDYNEQFF. DNA for the CDR3: TGCAGTGTTGGCCGAGGGGTAGCGGGGGACTACAATGAGCAGTTCTTC.